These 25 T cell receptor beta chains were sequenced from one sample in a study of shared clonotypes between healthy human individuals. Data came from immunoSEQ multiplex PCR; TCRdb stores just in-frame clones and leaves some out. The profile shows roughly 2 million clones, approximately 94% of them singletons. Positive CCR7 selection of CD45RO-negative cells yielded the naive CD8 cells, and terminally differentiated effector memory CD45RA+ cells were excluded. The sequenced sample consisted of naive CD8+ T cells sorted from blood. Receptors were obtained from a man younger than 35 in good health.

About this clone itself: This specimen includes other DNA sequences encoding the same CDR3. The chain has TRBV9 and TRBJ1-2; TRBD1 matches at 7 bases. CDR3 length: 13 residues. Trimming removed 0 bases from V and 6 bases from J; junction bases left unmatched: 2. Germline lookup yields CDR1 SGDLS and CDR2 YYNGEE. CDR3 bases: TGTGCCAGCAGCGTAGGCCAGGGGGATGGCTACACCTTC. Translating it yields CASSVGQGDGYTF.

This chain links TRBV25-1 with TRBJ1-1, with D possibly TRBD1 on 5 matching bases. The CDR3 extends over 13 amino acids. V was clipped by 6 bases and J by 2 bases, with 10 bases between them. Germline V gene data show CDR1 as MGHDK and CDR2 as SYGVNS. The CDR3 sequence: CASSQGTNTEAFF. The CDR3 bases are TGTGCCAGCAGCCAGGGAACTAACACTGAAGCTTTCTTT.

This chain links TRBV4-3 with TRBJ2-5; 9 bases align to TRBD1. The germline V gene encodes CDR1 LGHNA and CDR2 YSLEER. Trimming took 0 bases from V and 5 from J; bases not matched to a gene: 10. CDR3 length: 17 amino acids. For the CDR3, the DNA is TGCGCCAGCAGCCAAGATCTGGGACAGGGTCCGGAGGAGACCCAGTACTTC. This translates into CASSQDLGQGPEETQYF.

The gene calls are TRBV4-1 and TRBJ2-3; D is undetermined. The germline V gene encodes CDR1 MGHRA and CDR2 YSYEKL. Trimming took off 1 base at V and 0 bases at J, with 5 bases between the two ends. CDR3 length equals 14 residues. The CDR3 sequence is CASSQAYSTDTQYF. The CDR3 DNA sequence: TGCGCCAGCAGCCAAGCCTATAGCACAGATACGCAGTATTTT.

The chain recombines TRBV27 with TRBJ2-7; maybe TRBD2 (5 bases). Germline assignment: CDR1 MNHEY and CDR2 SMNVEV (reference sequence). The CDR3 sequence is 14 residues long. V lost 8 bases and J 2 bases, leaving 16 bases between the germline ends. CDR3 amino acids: CASCCGRTPYEQYF. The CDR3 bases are TGTGCCAGCTGCTGTGGACGGACTCCCTACGAGCAGTACTTC.

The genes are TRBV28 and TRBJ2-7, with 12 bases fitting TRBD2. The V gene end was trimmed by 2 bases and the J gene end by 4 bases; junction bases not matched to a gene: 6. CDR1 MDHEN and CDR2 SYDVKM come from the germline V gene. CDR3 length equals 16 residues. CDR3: CASSLAPGLAGYEQYF. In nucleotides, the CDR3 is TGTGCCAGCAGTTTAGCACCGGGACTAGCGGGTTACGAGCAGTACTTC.

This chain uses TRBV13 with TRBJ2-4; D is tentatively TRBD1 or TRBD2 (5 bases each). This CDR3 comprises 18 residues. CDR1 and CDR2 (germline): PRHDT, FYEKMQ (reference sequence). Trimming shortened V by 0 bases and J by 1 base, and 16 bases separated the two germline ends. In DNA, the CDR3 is TGTGCCAGCAGCTTAGGCCTGCCCCGGGACGGGGCCAAAAACATTCAGTACTTC. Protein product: CASSLGLPRDGAKNIQYF.

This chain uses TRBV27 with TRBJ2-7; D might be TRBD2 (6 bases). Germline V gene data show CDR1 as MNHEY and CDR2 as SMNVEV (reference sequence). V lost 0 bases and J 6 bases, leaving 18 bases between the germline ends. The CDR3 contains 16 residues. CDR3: CASSLSKTGVGFEQYF. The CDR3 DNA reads TGTGCCAGCAGTTTATCGAAAACGGGAGTTGGATTCGAGCAGTACTTC.

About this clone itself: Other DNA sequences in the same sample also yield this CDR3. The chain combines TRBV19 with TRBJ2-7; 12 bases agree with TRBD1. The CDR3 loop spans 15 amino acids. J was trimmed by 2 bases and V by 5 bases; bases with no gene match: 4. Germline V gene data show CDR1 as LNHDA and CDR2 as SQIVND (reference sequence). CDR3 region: CASSLRDRGPYEQYF. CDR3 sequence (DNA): TGTGCCAGTAGTCTCCGGGACAGGGGGCCCTACGAGCAGTACTTC.

The CDR3 reads CASSEDGTVSSYEQYF. In DNA form, the CDR3 reads TGTGCCAGCAGTGAAGATGGGACTGTAAGCTCCTACGAGCAGTACTTC. This chain joins TRBV6-1 and TRBJ2-7; D possibly corresponds to TRBD2 (6 bases). The CDR3 is 16 amino acids. V was trimmed by 1 base and J by 0 bases, leaving 13 bases between them. Germline V CDR1 and CDR2: MNHNS, SASEGT.

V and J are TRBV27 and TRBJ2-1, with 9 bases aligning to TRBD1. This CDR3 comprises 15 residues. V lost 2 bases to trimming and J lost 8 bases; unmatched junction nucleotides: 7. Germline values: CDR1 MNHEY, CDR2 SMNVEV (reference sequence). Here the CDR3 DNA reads TGTGCCAGCAGTTTAGTCGGGACAGGGAGCGATGAGCAGTTCTTC. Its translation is CASSLVGTGSDEQFF.

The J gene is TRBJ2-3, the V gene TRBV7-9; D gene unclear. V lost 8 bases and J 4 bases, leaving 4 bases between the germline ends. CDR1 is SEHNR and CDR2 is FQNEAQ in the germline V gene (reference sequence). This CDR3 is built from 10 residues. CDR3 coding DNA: TGTGCCAGCGCGTCAGATACGCAGTATTTT. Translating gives CASASDTQYF.

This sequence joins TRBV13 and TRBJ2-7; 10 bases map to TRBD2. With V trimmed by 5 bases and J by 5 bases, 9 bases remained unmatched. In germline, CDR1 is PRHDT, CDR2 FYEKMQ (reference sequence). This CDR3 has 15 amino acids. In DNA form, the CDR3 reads TGTGCCAGCAGCGCCGGGAGCGGGGGGGCCCACGAGCAGTACTTC. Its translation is CASSAGSGGAHEQYF.

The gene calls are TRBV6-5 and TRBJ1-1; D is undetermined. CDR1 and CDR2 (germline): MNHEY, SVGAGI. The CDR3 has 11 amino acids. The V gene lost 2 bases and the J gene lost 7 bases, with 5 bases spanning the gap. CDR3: CASSYELEAFF. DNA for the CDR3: TGTGCCAGCAGTTACGAGCTTGAAGCTTTCTTT.

DNA of the CDR3: TGTGCCAGCAGCCCGTTTGGCCACAACTCCTACGAGCAGTACTTC. This codes for CASSPFGHNSYEQYF. The genes are TRBV7-8 and TRBJ2-7; the D is unclear. CDR1 SGHVS and CDR2 FQNEAQ come from the germline V gene. Deletions cut 5 bases from V and 0 bases from J, with 14 bases between. The CDR3 length is 15 residues.

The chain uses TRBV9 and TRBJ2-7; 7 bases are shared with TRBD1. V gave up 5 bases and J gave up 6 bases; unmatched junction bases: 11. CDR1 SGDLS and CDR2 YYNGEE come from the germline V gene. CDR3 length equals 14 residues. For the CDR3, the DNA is TGTGCCAGCAGTACCTTTGACAGGGCTACCGAGCAGTACTTC. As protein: CASSTFDRATEQYF.

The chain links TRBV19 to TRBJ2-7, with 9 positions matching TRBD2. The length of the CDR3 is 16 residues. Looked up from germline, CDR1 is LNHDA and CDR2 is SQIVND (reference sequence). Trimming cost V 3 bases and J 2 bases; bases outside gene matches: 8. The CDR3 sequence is CASSIRASGATYEQYF. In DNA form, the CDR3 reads TGTGCCAGTAGTATTAGGGCTAGCGGGGCCACCTACGAGCAGTACTTC.

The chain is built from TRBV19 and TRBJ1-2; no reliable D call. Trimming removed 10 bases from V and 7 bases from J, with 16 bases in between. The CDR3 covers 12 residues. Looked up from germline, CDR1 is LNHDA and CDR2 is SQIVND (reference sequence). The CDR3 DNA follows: TGTGCCACCACTGGAGGCACTGTTGGCTACACCTTC. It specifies CATTGGTVGYTF.

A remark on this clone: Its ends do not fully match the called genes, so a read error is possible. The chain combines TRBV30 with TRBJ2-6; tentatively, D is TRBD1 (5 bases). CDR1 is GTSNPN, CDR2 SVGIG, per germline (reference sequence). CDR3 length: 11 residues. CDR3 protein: CGHSGANVLTF. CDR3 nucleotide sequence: TGCGGACACTCTGGGGCCAACGTCCTGACTTTC.

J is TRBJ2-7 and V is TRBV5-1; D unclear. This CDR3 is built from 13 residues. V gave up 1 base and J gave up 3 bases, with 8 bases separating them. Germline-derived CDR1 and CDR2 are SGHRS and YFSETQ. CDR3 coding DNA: TGCGCCAGCAGCTTGTTGGAAAGCTACGAGCAGTACTTC. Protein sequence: CASSLLESYEQYF. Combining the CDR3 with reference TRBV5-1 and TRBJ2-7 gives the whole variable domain KAGVTQTPRYLIKTRGQQVTLSCSPISGHRSVSWYQQTPGQGLQFLFEYFSETQRNKGNFPGRFSGRQFSNSRSEMNVSTLELGDSALYLCASSLLESYEQYFGPGTRLTVT.

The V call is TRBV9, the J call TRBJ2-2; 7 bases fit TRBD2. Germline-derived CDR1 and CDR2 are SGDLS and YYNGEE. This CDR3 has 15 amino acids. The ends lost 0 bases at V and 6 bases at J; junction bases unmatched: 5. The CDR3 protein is CASSVDSGRAGELFF. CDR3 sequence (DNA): TGTGCCAGCAGCGTAGATTCAGGGAGGGCCGGGGAGCTGTTTTTT.

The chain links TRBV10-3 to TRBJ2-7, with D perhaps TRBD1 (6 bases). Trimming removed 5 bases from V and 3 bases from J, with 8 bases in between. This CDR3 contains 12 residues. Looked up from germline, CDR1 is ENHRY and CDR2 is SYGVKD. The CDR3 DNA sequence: TGTGCCATCAGTCTGGACAGCTACGAGCAGTACTTC. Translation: CAISLDSYEQYF.

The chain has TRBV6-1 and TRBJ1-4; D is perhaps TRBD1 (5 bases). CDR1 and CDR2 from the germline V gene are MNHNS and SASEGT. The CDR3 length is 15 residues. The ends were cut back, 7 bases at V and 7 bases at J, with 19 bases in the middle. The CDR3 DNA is TGTGCCAGCAACCACCCTTCGAGCGGGACTGAAAAACTGTTTTTT. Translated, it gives CASNHPSSGTEKLFF.

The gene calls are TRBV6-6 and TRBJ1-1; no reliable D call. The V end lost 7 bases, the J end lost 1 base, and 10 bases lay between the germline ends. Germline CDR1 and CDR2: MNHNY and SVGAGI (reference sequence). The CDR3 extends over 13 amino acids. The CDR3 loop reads CASILVANTEAFF. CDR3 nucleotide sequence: TGTGCCAGCATTCTCGTGGCGAACACTGAAGCTTTCTTT.

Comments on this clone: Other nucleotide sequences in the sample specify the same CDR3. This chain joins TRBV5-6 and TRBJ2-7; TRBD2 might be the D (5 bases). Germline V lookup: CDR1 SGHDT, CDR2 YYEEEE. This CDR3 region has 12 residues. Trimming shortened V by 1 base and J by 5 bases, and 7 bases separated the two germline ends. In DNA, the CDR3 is TGTGCCAGCAGCTTGTACGGGAACGAGCAGTACTTC. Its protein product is CASSLYGNEQYF.